The 27 T cell receptor beta chains in this list originate from one sample, sequenced in a study of T cells in women clearing cervical HPV infection. Libraries were prepared by immunoSEQ multiplex PCR; TCRdb keeps only in-frame clonotypes and omits some of them. The sample has over 25,000 clones; the top ten hold 22%. Sequencing was performed on blood buffy coat. These receptors came from a woman aged 18 to 75 with a cervical HPV16 infection that either progressed to CIN3+ or cleared (not recorded which).

Concerning this clone itself: From the germline J gene comes the end of the CDR3, since the read stops 3 residues before it. V usage is TRBV11-3 and J usage is TRBJ1-1, with D tentatively TRBD1 (6 bases). Germline lookup yields CDR1 SGHNT and CDR2 YENEEA. The V and J ends lost 2 bases and 5 bases respectively, with 12 bases between them. The CDR3 contains 14 residues. CDR3 region: CASSLSRGRTEAFF. CDR3 DNA (partial): TGTGCCAGCAGCTTATCCAGGGGCAGGACTGAA.

In regard to this clone: The sequenced fragment ends 3 residues before the CDR3 boundary, so the rest is inferred from the germline J gene. V is TRBV11-3 and J is TRBJ2-7; tentative D call: TRBD1 (6 bases). V was pared by 1 base and J by 1 base, with 11 bases between. The germline V gene has CDR1 SGHNT and CDR2 YENEEA. The CDR3 has 15 residues. CDR3 residues: CASSLAGVGSYEQYF. The part of the CDR3 DNA that was read is TGTGCCAGCAGCTTAGCAGGGGTCGGTTCCTACGAG. The whole variable domain, filled in from reference TRBV11-3 and TRBJ2-7, reads EAGVVQSPRYKIIEKKQPVAFWCNPISGHNTLYWYLQNLGQGPELLIRYENEEAVDDSQLPKDRFSAERLKGVDSTLKIQPAELGDSAVYLCASSLAGVGSYEQYFGPGTRLTVT.

As for this clone: The read ends 3 residues before the CDR3 terminus; that terminus is restored from the germline J gene. V gene TRBV2 combines with J gene TRBJ2-5; no clear D. Trimming removed 7 bases from V and 1 base from J, with 10 bases in between. This CDR3 spans 13 amino acids. Germline values: CDR1 SNHLY, CDR2 FYNNEI. CDR3 DNA (partial): TGTGCCAGCATCCGTAGAATCCAAGAGACC. Its translation: CASIRRIQET. The entire CDR3 sequence reads CASIRRIQETQYF.

As concerns this clone: With the read ending 3 residues before the CDR3 end, the germline J gene is used to fill in that end. This rearrangement joins TRBV18 to TRBJ1-2; 7 nucleotides line up with TRBD1. CDR1 KGHSH and CDR2 LQKENI come from the germline V gene. The CDR3 is 16 residues long. The part of the CDR3 DNA that was read is TGTGCCAGCTCACTACAAGGGGGCTACAGCTCCTACGAC. Residues: CASSLQGGYSSYD. The full CDR3 protein reads CASSLQGGYSSYDYTF.

Partial CDR3 DNA: TGTGCCAGCAGCCGGCCAACGACAGCAAAAGAGACC. Residues: CASSRPTTAKET. The CDR3 in full is CASSRPTTAKETQYF. The chain has TRBV11-1 and TRBJ2-5; D perhaps matches TRBD1 (5 bases). The CDR3 end is not reached by the read, which stops 3 residues before it; the germline J gene fills it in. V lost 5 bases and J lost 3, with 16 bases in between. The CDR3 is 15 amino acids. Germline V lookup: CDR1 SGHAT, CDR2 FQDESV (reference sequence).

Worth noting for this clone: Coverage ceases 3 residues before the CDR3 finishes, and the germline J gene fills in the end. The rearrangement joins TRBV19 to TRBJ2-1; 7 bases are a match to TRBD1. There are 16 residues in the CDR3. J lost 5 bases, V lost 5 bases, and 12 bases had no gene match. CDR1 is LNHDA, CDR2 SQIVND, per germline (reference sequence). The CDR3 sequence is CASSPPRQGLNNEQFF. CDR3 DNA (partial): TGTGCCAGTAGTCCCCCTAGACAGGGCCTAAACAATGAG.

Comment on this clone: The DNA ends 3 residues before the CDR3 does, and the rest of the CDR3 is filled in from the germline J gene. This sequence joins TRBV7-2 and TRBJ1-6; 7 positions match TRBD1. The CDR3 has 14 amino acids. Germline CDR1 reads SGHTA; CDR2 reads FQGNSA. The ends lost 5 bases at V and 10 bases at J; junction bases unmatched: 8. The sequenced CDR3 bases are TGTGCCAGCAGCCTAACGACAGGGCCCTCACCC. This encodes CASSLTTGPSP. The entire CDR3 sequence reads CASSLTTGPSPLHF.

With regard to this clone: The read halts 3 residues ahead of the CDR3 end, with the missing end drawn from the germline J gene. This chain connects TRBV19 to TRBJ2-6, with D perhaps TRBD2 (5 bases). The CDR3 runs to 17 residues. Trimming removed 2 bases at V and 1 base at J, with 12 bases between. Germline V gives CDR1 LNHDA, CDR2 SQIVND (reference sequence). CDR3 bases read: TGTGCCAGTAGTATACTAGCTGAATCTTCTGGGGCCAACGTC. This codes for CASSILAESSGANV. The whole CDR3 reads CASSILAESSGANVLTF. Complete variable domain (other parts from reference TRBV19 and TRBJ2-6): DGGITQSPKYLFRKEGQNVTLSCEQNLNHDAMYWYRQDPGQGLRLIYYSQIVNDFQKGDIAEGYSVSREKKESFPLTVTSAQKNPTAFYLCASSILAESSGANVLTFGAGSRLTVL.

The CDR3 reads CATAGQGYEKLFF. Incomplete CDR3 DNA: TGTGCCACCGCGGGACAGGGGTATGAAAAA. The genes are TRBV19 and TRBJ1-4; TRBD1 matches at 10 bases. The read terminates 3 residues before the CDR3 end, so the remaining end is supplied by the germline J gene. Germline V gene sequence: CDR1 LNHDA, CDR2 SQIVND (reference sequence). This CDR3 contains 13 residues. Germline trimming cut 10 bases from V and 6 bases from J; bases unmatched to any gene: 5. The variable domain in full, with the rest retrieved from reference TRBV19 and TRBJ1-4, is DGGITQSPKYLFRKEGQNVTLSCEQNLNHDAMYWYRQDPGQGLRLIYYSQIVNDFQKGDIAEGYSVSREKKESFPLTVTSAQKNPTAFYLCATAGQGYEKLFFGSGTQLSVL.

A note on this clone: The read gets to within 3 residues of the CDR3 end, and the germline J gene fills in the rest. The V and J genes are TRBV12-5 and TRBJ1-1; D ambiguous. The V end was cut by 1 base, the J end by 4 bases, with 7 bases between. Germline assignment: CDR1 LGHNT and CDR2 FRNRAP. The CDR3 extends over 13 amino acids. The CDR3 DNA, read in part, is TGTGCTAGTGGTTTGGGACGGGTCACTGAA. Translating gives CASGLGRVTE. In full, the CDR3 reads CASGLGRVTEAFF. Drawing the rest from reference TRBV12-5 and TRBJ1-1, the complete variable domain is DARVTQTPRHKVTEMGQEVTMRCQPILGHNTVFWYRQTMMQGLELLAYFRNRAPLDDSGMPKDRFSAEMPDATLATLKIQPSEPRDSAVYFCASGLGRVTEAFFGQGTRLTVV.

About this clone itself: The read stops 3 residues short of the end of the CDR3; the missing end is completed from the germline J gene. This sequence joins TRBV12-5 and TRBJ2-3, with 11 bases that match TRBD2. Germline trimming cut 6 bases from V and 3 bases from J; bases unmatched to any gene: 17. Germline loops: CDR1 LGHNT, CDR2 FRNRAP. The length of the CDR3 is 19 residues. The CDR3 bases that were read are TGTGCTAGTGGCCGATCCATAGAGGCTTCTAGCGGGAGGACAGATACG. Protein sequence: CASGRSIEASSGRTDT. The entire CDR3 protein reads CASGRSIEASSGRTDTQYF. Together with reference TRBV12-5 and TRBJ2-3, the CDR3 gives the full variable domain: DARVTQTPRHKVTEMGQEVTMRCQPILGHNTVFWYRQTMMQGLELLAYFRNRAPLDDSGMPKDRFSAEMPDATLATLKIQPSEPRDSAVYFCASGRSIEASSGRTDTQYFGPGTRLTVL.

Concerning this clone itself: The read comes to an end 3 residues before the CDR3 does, leaving the germline J gene to fill in the end. V and J are TRBV7-3 and TRBJ2-1; D might be TRBD1 (6 bases). Germline CDR1 SGHTA, CDR2 FQGTGA. V dropped 6 bases and J dropped 5 bases, with 11 bases sitting between them. The CDR3 is made up of 13 amino acids. CDR3 residues: CASSGGVNNEQFF. The CDR3 DNA, read in part, is TGTGCCAGCAGTGGGGGCGTTAACAATGAG.

Notes on this clone: The read halts 3 residues ahead of the CDR3 end, with the missing end drawn from the germline J gene. This chain links TRBV10-1 with TRBJ2-7, with 7 bases aligning to TRBD2. The J segment lost 3 bases and the V segment lost 4 bases, leaving 9 bases of the junction unmatched. Germline CDR1 reads WNHNN; CDR2 reads SYGVQD (reference sequence). CDR3 size: 15 residues. The CDR3 sequence is CASSGFAGAYYEQYF. Incomplete CDR3 DNA: TGCGCCAGCAGTGGATTTGCGGGAGCTTACTACGAG.

About this clone itself: Read sequence stops 3 residues before the CDR3 end, and the germline J gene provides the missing end. This rearrangement joins TRBV20-1 to TRBJ2-1; D might be TRBD1 (5 bases). This CDR3 is 14 amino acids long. Germline CDR1 reads DFQATT; CDR2 reads SNEGSKA (reference sequence). The V and J ends lost 0 bases and 7 bases respectively, with 13 bases between them. This chain's CDR3 is CSARDGAVGNEQFF. Incomplete CDR3 DNA: TGCAGTGCTAGAGATGGGGCCGTAGGAAATGAG.

Comment on this clone: The read finishes 3 residues shy of the CDR3 end, and the germline J gene is used to complete it. The chain joins TRBV5-1 to TRBJ2-2, with D perhaps TRBD2 (5 bases). Germline-derived CDR1 and CDR2 are SGHRS and YFSETQ. Trimming took off 5 bases at V and 8 bases at J, with 19 bases between the two ends. The CDR3 loop spans 15 amino acids. The DNA read from the CDR3 is TGCGCCAGCAGACAGCGGACGGGTGGGCTGGGGGAG. Translation: CASRQRTGGLGE. Given in full, the CDR3 is CASRQRTGGLGELFF. Drawing the rest from reference TRBV5-1 and TRBJ2-2, the complete variable domain is KAGVTQTPRYLIKTRGQQVTLSCSPISGHRSVSWYQQTPGQGLQFLFEYFSETQRNKGNFPGRFSGRQFSNSRSEMNVSTLELGDSALYLCASRQRTGGLGELFFGEGSRLTVL.

As regards this clone: The CDR3 end falls 3 residues outside the read, so it is completed with the germline J gene. The rearrangement uses TRBV5-1 and TRBJ1-1; D is possibly TRBD1 (6 bases). Germline V gene data show CDR1 as SGHRS and CDR2 as YFSETQ. The V and J ends lost 4 bases and 1 base respectively, with 17 bases between them. This CDR3 comprises 16 residues. This CDR3 reads CASSATVGTKNTEAFF. The sequenced CDR3 bases are TGCGCCAGCAGCGCAACCGTCGGGACAAAGAACACTGAA.

The sequenced CDR3 bases are TGTGCCAGCCGTCCCCCGGGGTCCTACGAG. Amino acids: CASRPPGSYE. From start to end, the CDR3 is CASRPPGSYEQYF. This sequence joins TRBV6-2 or TRBV6-3 and TRBJ2-7; D may be TRBD2 (5 bases). With the read ending 3 residues before the CDR3 end, the germline J gene is used to fill in that end. The length of the CDR3 is 13 residues. The ends were cut back, 8 bases at V and 1 base at J, with 12 bases in the middle. Germline assignment: CDR1 MNHEY and CDR2 SVGEGT.

In regard to this clone: From the germline J gene comes the end of the CDR3, since the read stops 3 residues before it. This chain uses TRBV12-3 or TRBV12-4 with TRBJ2-1; 7 nucleotides agree with TRBD2. V lost 3 bases, J lost 2 bases, and 4 bases stayed unmatched. This CDR3 contains 15 residues. CDR3 DNA, as far as it was read: TGTGCCAGCAGTTTTCTCAGCGGGACCTACAATGAG. Protein: CASSFLSGTYNE. The full CDR3 sequence reads CASSFLSGTYNEQFF.

In regard to this clone: Read sequence stops 3 residues before the CDR3 end, and the germline J gene provides the missing end. The rearrangement joins TRBV3-1 (or the pseudogene TRBV3-2) to TRBJ2-2; 7 bases map to TRBD1. V was clipped by 1 base and J by 5 bases; unmatched bases: 4. This CDR3 has 15 residues. Per germline, CDR1 LGHDT and CDR2 YNNKEL (reference sequence). The CDR3 DNA, read in part, is TGTGCCAGCAGCCAAGGAGGGGGCGGTACCGGGGAG. Protein: CASSQGGGGTGE. Given in full, the CDR3 is CASSQGGGGTGELFF.

Concerning this clone: The read ends 3 residues early relative to the CDR3; the germline J gene fills the gap. The chain uses TRBV20-1 and TRBJ2-2; D perhaps matches TRBD2 (6 bases). CDR3 size: 13 residues. The V end was cut by 1 base, the J end by 6 bases, with 9 bases between. Germline CDR1 reads DFQATT; CDR2 reads SNEGSKA (reference sequence). The covered CDR3 bases are TGCAGTGCTAGAGGGGACTTTCCCGGGGAG. The encoded protein is CSARGDFPGE. The entire CDR3 protein reads CSARGDFPGELFF.

The sequenced CDR3 bases are TGTGCCAGCAGCCATGCTGCGGGACTCGGTCGCTACGAG. Protein sequence: CASSHAAGLGRYE. The whole CDR3 sequence is CASSHAAGLGRYEQYF. The chain uses TRBV4-2 and TRBJ2-7; a weak D match, TRBD2 (6 bases). The DNA ends 3 residues before the CDR3 does, and the rest of the CDR3 is filled in from the germline J gene. V lost 3 bases and J 3 bases, leaving 18 bases between the germline ends. Germline V gene lookup returns CDR1 LGHNA and CDR2 YNFKEQ. This CDR3 has 16 amino acids.

Concerning this clone: One junction end does not reproduce the germline sequence, and a read error may be involved. Coverage ceases 3 residues before the CDR3 finishes, and the germline J gene fills in the end. The rearrangement joins TRBV30 to TRBJ2-7; the match to TRBD2 covers 7 bases. CDR1 and CDR2 (germline): GTSNPN, SVGIG (reference sequence). CDR3 size: 14 residues. Incomplete CDR3 DNA: TGTGCCTGGACCAATGGACTAGTCTCCGACGAG. This sequence encodes CAWTNGLVSDE. The CDR3 reads in full as CAWTNGLVSDEQYF.

Turning to this clone: The CDR3 end is not reached by the read, which stops 3 residues before it; the germline J gene fills it in. The chain combines TRBV20-1 with TRBJ2-7; TRBD2 matches at 7 bases. V dropped 6 bases and J dropped 3; count of bases not matched to a gene: 8. This CDR3 region has 13 residues. Germline CDR1 is DFQATT and CDR2 is SNEGSKA (reference sequence). CDR3 DNA, as far as it was read: TGCAGTGCGGGGGGGTCTTCCGGCTACGAG. This translates into CSAGGSSGYE. The CDR3 in full is CSAGGSSGYEQYF.

Worth noting for this clone: The CDR3 end lies 3 residues beyond the end of the read and is filled in from the germline J gene. The V and J genes are TRBV20-1 and TRBJ2-2; D might be TRBD2 (5 bases). The CDR3 has 15 amino acids. Trimming removed 4 bases at V and 0 bases at J, with 12 bases between. CDR1 is DFQATT, CDR2 SNEGSKA, per germline (reference sequence). The chain's CDR3 is CSATLARANTGELFF. The DNA read from the CDR3 is TGCAGTGCTACGTTAGCGCGCGCGAACACCGGGGAG.

About this clone: With the read ending 3 residues before the CDR3 end, the germline J gene is used to fill in that end. V and J are TRBV30 and TRBJ2-5, with a weak D call TRBD2 (5 bases). This CDR3 region has 17 residues. V gave up 1 base and J gave up 2 bases, with 20 bases separating them. Looked up from germline, CDR1 is GTSNPN and CDR2 is SVGIG (reference sequence). The CDR3 loop is CAWSATPPSPGQETQYF. The part of the CDR3 DNA that was read is TGTGCCTGGAGTGCAACTCCCCCCTCCCCGGGGCAAGAGACC.

CDR3: CASSSTGIEKLFF. The sequenced CDR3 bases are TGTGCCAGTTCGTCGACAGGGATTGAAAAG. The V and J genes are TRBV19 and TRBJ2-2; 7 nucleotides agree with TRBD1. The read terminates 3 residues before the CDR3 end, so the remaining end is supplied by the germline J gene. Germline assignment: CDR1 LNHDA and CDR2 SQIVND (reference sequence). The CDR3 has 13 amino acids.

Note on this clone: The read halts 3 residues ahead of the CDR3 end, with the missing end drawn from the germline J gene. The chain uses TRBV10-3 and TRBJ2-1; D may be TRBD1 (6 bases). The V gene's germline CDR1 is ENHRY and CDR2 SYGVKD. The CDR3 sequence is 13 residues long. Trimming removed 7 bases at V and 6 bases at J, with 13 bases between. The chain's CDR3 is CAINTDRSNEQFF. The covered CDR3 bases are TGTGCCATCAACACCGACAGGAGCAATGAG.